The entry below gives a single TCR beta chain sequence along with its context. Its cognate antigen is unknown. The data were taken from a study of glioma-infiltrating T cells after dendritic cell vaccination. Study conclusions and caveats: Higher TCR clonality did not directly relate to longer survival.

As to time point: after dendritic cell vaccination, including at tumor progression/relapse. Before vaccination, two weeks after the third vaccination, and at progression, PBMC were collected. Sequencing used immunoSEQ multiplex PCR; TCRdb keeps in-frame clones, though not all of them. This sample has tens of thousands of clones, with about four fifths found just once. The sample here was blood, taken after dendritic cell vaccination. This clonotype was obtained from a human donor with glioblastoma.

For the CDR3, the DNA is TGTGCCAGCAGCTTTAAGCGGTACGGGGACATTCAGTACTTC. Encoded protein: CASSFKRYGDIQYF. The rearrangement joins TRBV5-8 to TRBJ2-4; a possible D gene is TRBD2 (5 bases). The germline V and J ends were trimmed by 2 bases and 8 bases, with 14 bases remaining between them. The CDR3 has 14 amino acids. In germline, CDR1 is SGHTS, CDR2 YDEGEE.